This T cell receptor beta chain was observed in a study of CD8 T cells in ankylosing spondylitis. General study points: Matched ankylosing spondylitis synovial fluid reportedly showed significant enrichment of disease-linked clones. Characteristic of ankylosing spondylitis blood, it appeared, was a TCR beta motif comprising several highly homologous variants. Earlier authors reported some of these motif variants in reactive arthritis synovial fluid and blood.

Trimming cost V 4 bases and J 6 bases, with 9 bases left between them. The CDR3 contains 11 residues. In germline, CDR1 is SQVTM, CDR2 ANQGSEA. This clonotype was counted many times. Its antigen is as yet unknown. With molecular barcodes, quantitative 5'-RACE was used to make the TCR beta libraries. One entry per CDR3 protein, called by TCRdb with MiXCR from the 5' RACE reads. The data show about 240,000 distinct CDR3 sequences, about 9.1% seen once. This sequence was found in a male donor with ankylosing spondylitis or in good health (not recorded which). Sequencing was done on a sample of blood, either unsorted or a sorted T cell fraction (not recorded which). This chain links TRBV29-1 with TRBJ1-2; the D is unclear. DNA of the CDR3: TGCAGCGTTGTAGAGGAGAATGGCTACACCTTC. This codes for CSVVEENGYTF.